This TCR beta chain was sequenced during a study of blood T cells in healthy people across ages. General observations from the study: The unsorted PBMCs prevented any conclusive comparison of naive versus antigen-experienced cells.

The CDR3 consists of 16 residues. CDR1 LGHNA and CDR2 YSLEER come from the germline V gene. V lost 4 bases and J lost 1; bases outside the gene matches: 7. The people who gave samples were healthy Caucasians from Russia, aged about 6 to 100. This clonotype came up a few times. As yet, its antigen is unknown. The authors ran a second PCR of 7 to 11 cycles using a sample-barcoded 5' primer and a J-beta primer mix. The template-switch adaptor was a 5' adaptor with 12 random nucleotides. It tagged each cDNA molecule. TCRdb independently ran MiXCR on the 5' RACE reads; one entry per CDR3 protein. Of a few hundred thousand distinct CDR3 sequences in the sample, roughly a quarter are singletons; the top ten hold under 4.5%. These sequences were also reported in another study, on T cells of mothers and their children. That investigation notes: All donors were healthy and Caucasian; they were a few mothers and their six children.

The rearrangement uses TRBV4-3 and TRBJ2-1; the match to TRBD1 covers 7 bases. The source material was blood. This clonotype was obtained from a boy aged 2 to 10 in good health. CDR3 region: CASSPLGQASYNEQFF. CDR3 coding DNA: TGCGCCAGCAGCCCCCTAGGACAGGCATCCTACAATGAGCAGTTCTTC.